This is a list of T cell receptor beta chains from one sample in a study of blood T cell repertoires in COVID-19. Method: immunoSEQ multiplex PCR; TCRdb's copy keeps in-frame clones and lacks some. The table records tens of thousands of clones, about three quarters of them present only once. What was sequenced was peripheral blood. The source is a human donor in a cohort sampled during active COVID-19. Each CDR3 is given with its conserved first and last residue. A D gene is named only where the DNA matches it firmly. A row's size may be missing; if present it is once, few, many or a size class.

j_call v_call d_call clone_size cdr3_nt cdr3_aa
TRBJ2-5 TRBV27 TRBD2 NA TGTGCCAGCAGACCTCTGACTAGCGGGGGGGCCAGCCAGTACTTC CASRPLTSGGASQYF
TRBJ2-1 TRBV11-2 TRBD2 NA TGTGCCAGCAGCGCGGTCACTAGCGGGGGCCGAAAGGAGCAGTTCTTC CASSAVTSGGRKEQFF
TRBJ2-1 TRBV5-1 TRBD2 NA TGCGCCAGCAGCTTGGCTGGCGGGAGCTCCTACAATGAGCAGTTCTTC CASSLAGGSSYNEQFF
TRBJ2-5 TRBV11-2 TRBD1 NA TGTGCCAGCAGCTTAGCTAGGACAGGGGGCGTGGAGACCCAGTACTTC CASSLARTGGVETQYF
TRBJ2-2 TRBV27 TRBD1 once TGTGCCAGCAGTTCACCAACAGGGGCCACCGGGGAGCTGTTTTTT CASSSPTGATGELFF
TRBJ2-5 TRBV7-9 TRBD2 NA TGTGCCAGCAGCTGGAGACTAGCGGGGGGGAGAGAGACCCAGTACTTC CASSWRLAGGRETQYF
TRBJ2-3 TRBV28 TRBD1 few TGTGCCAGCAGTTCCCTGGACAGGGCTTTCTATACGCAGTATTTT CASSSLDRAFYTQYF
TRBJ1-1 TRBV6-5 TRBD1 NA TGTGCCAGCAGTCGACAGGGTCGAGGAAGCACTGAAGCTTTCTTT CASSRQGRGSTEAFF
TRBJ2-5 TRBV5-1 TRBD2 NA TGCGCCAGCAGCTTTGCTGGCGGGGGGTCCCAAGAGACCCAGTACTTC CASSFAGGGSQETQYF
TRBJ2-2 TRBV5-1 TRBD2 NA TGCGCCAGCAGCTTGTCCCCTAGCGGGACCGGGGAGCTGTTTTTT CASSLSPSGTGELFF
TRBJ2-7 TRBV6-2/TRBV6-3 TRBD1 few TGTGCCAGCAGTTGGGGACAGCATGAGCAGTACTTC CASSWGQHEQYF
TRBJ2-7 TRBV7-2 TRBD1 few TGTGCCAGCAGCCCAGACAGGGGTACCTACGAGCAGTACTTC CASSPDRGTYEQYF
TRBJ2-7 TRBV18 NA NA TGTGCCAGCTCACCACGAGCGGAGGGATCGGACGAGCAGTACTTC CASSPRAEGSDEQYF
TRBJ2-7 TRBV2 TRBD2 NA TGTGCCAGCAGTAAGGCGGGAGGACGTTCCTACGAGCAGTACTTC CASSKAGGRSYEQYF